Below, 9 T cell receptor beta chains from the same sample are listed, as sequenced in a study of spatial heterogeneity in lung cancer. The study's findings and limits: Within tumors, counts of expanded alpha and beta TCRs tracked tumor mutation counts.

TCRdb reprocessed the 5' RACE reads via MiXCR and lists one record per CDR3 protein. This sample has roughly 15,000 distinct CDR3 sequences, with under 7.5% found just once. Time point specified: sample taken at primary tumor resection. These TCRs are of unknown antigen specificity. The sample here was lung tumor tissue, taken at surgery. Source of these receptors: a male donor with early-stage non-small cell lung cancer.

V is TRBV2 and J is TRBJ2-1, with 11 bases matching TRBD2. Germline loops: CDR1 SNHLY, CDR2 FYNNEI. The V and J ends lost 3 bases and 12 bases, in that order; junction bases with no gene match: 10. CDR3 length equals 15 residues. CDR3 in amino acids: CASSDQLAGDPSQFF. DNA for the CDR3: TGTGCCAGCAGTGACCAACTAGCGGGAGATCCCTCGCAGTTCTTC.

This clonotype was found many times. The chain carries TRBV4-1 and TRBJ2-3; 7 bases agree with TRBD2. After removal of 1 base from V and 3 bases from J, the junction contained 4 bases not matched to a gene. CDR1 and CDR2 (germline): MGHRA, YSYEKL. The CDR3 runs 15 residues. This chain's CDR3 is CASSQGAGATDTQYF. CDR3 nucleotide sequence: TGCGCCAGCAGCCAAGGGGCGGGAGCGACAGATACGCAGTATTTT.

This clonotype was detected many times. The chain carries TRBV7-9 and TRBJ2-6, with D unresolved. CDR1 and CDR2 from the germline V gene are SEHNR and FQNEAQ (reference sequence). The length of the CDR3 is 14 residues. V lost 3 bases, J lost 2 bases, and 5 bases lay in between. The chain's CDR3 is CASSFSAGANVLTF. The CDR3 DNA reads as TGTGCCAGCAGCTTTTCCGCTGGGGCCAACGTCCTGACTTTC.

This clonotype was seen more than once but under ten times. This chain connects TRBV7-2 to TRBJ2-7, with D hard to call. This CDR3 spans 12 amino acids. Germline V gene data show CDR1 as SGHTA and CDR2 as FQGNSA. Trimming removed 2 bases from V and 6 bases from J, with 8 bases in between. CDR3 sequence reads: CASSLIPFEQYF. CDR3 nucleotides: TGTGCCAGCAGCTTAATTCCTTTCGAGCAGTACTTC. Full variable domain (outside the CDR3, taken from reference TRBV7-2 and TRBJ2-7): GAGVSQSPSNKVTEKGKDVELRCDPISGHTALYWYRQSLGQGLEFLIYFQGNSAPDKSGLPSDRFSAERTGGSVSTLTIQRTQQEDSAVYLCASSLIPFEQYFGPGTRLTVT.

This clonotype counts as medium-sized. The rearrangement links TRBV14 to TRBJ2-1; 9 bases are shared with TRBD1. Losses at the gene ends were 5 bases for V and 3 bases for J; bases not matched to a gene: 5. Per germline, CDR1 SGHDN and CDR2 FVKESK. The CDR3 consists of 15 residues. The CDR3 spells CASSANRGLYNEQFF. The DNA of the CDR3 is TGTGCCAGCAGCGCCAACAGGGGGCTCTACAATGAGCAGTTCTTC.

A few counts support this clonotype. The chain couples TRBV5-1 to TRBJ2-3, with D perhaps matching TRBD2 (5 bases). The CDR3 sequence is 13 residues long. With 2 bases removed from V and 6 bases from J, the gap between germline ends came to 10 bases. Per germline, CDR1 SGHRS and CDR2 YFSETQ. CDR3 sequence (DNA): TGCGCCAGCAGCTTTACTAGTGCGGATACGCAGTATTTT. It yields the protein CASSFTSADTQYF.

This clonotype was seen at least ten times. The chain combines TRBV14 with TRBJ2-7, with 8 bases that match TRBD1. Germline loops: CDR1 SGHDN, CDR2 FVKESK. Trimming took 0 bases from V and 2 from J; bases not matched to a gene: 21. This CDR3 comprises 21 residues. This chain's CDR3 is CASSQDFNWVRDRTVTYEQYF. Here the CDR3 DNA reads TGTGCCAGCAGCCAAGATTTCAATTGGGTCCGGGACAGGACTGTGACCTACGAGCAGTACTTC.

This clonotype was recorded many times. The J gene is TRBJ2-5, the V gene TRBV7-9; D is possibly TRBD2 (6 bases). Between the trimmed V and J ends, which lost 7 bases and 3 bases, there was a span of 21 bases. Germline V CDR1 and CDR2: SEHNR, FQNEAQ (reference sequence). The CDR3 consists of 16 residues. The CDR3 here is CASMGDGSLVEETQYF. The CDR3 DNA reads as TGTGCCAGCATGGGGGACGGGAGTCTTGTTGAAGAGACCCAGTACTTC.

This sequence joins TRBV6-1 and TRBJ2-1, with 14 bases lining up with TRBD2. After removal of 11 bases from V and 5 bases from J, the junction contained 8 bases not matched to a gene. CDR3 size: 15 residues. CDR1 is MNHNS and CDR2 is SASEGT in the germline V gene. CDR3 sequence: CAGRLAGGPNNEQFF. The CDR3 DNA reads TGTGCCGGTCGACTAGCGGGAGGGCCGAACAATGAGCAGTTCTTC.